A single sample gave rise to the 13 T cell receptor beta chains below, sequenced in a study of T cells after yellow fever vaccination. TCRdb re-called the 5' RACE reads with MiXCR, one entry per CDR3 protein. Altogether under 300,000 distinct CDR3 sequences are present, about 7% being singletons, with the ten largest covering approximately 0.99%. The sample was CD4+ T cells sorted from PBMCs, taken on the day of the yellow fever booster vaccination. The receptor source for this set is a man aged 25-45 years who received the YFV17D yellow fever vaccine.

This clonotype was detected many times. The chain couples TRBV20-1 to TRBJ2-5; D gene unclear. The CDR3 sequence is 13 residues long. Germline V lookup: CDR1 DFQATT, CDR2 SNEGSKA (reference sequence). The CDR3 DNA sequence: TGCAGCCCCCGTCAGCGAGCCGAAGAGACCCAGTACTTC. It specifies CSPRQRAEETQYF.

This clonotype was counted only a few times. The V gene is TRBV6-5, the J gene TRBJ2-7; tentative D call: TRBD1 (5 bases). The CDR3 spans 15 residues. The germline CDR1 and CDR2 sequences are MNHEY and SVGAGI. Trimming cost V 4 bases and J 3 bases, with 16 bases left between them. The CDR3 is CASSSPSKGNYEQYF. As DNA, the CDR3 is TGTGCCAGCAGTTCCCCCTCGAAGGGGAACTACGAGCAGTACTTC.

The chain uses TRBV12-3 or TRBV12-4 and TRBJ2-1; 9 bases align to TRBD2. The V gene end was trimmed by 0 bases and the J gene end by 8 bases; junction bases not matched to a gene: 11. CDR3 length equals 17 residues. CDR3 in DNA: TGTGCCAGCAGTTTAGCGGGGCGGTTAGCGGGGGCCCATGAGCAGTTCTTC. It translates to CASSLAGRLAGAHEQFF.

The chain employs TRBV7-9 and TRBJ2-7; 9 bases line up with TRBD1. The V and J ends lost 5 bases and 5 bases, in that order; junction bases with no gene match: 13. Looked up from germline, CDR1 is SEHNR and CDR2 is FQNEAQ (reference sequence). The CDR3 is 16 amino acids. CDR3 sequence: CASSPSTGTGFHEQYF. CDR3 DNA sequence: TGTGCCAGCAGCCCATCAACCGGGACAGGGTTCCACGAGCAGTACTTC.

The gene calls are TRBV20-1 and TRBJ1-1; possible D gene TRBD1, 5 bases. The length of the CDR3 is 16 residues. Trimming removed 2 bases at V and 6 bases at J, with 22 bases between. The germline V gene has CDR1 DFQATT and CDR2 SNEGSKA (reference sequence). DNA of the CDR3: TGCAGTGCTAGATCTCCCGGACCCCTCCAGGGCGCTGAAGCTTTCTTT. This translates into CSARSPGPLQGAEAFF.

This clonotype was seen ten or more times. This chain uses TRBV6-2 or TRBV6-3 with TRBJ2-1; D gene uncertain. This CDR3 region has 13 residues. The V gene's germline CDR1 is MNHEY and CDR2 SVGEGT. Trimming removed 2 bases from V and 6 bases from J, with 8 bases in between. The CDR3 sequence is CASSYLPTNEQFF. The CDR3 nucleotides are TGTGCCAGCAGTTACCTCCCTACCAATGAGCAGTTCTTC.

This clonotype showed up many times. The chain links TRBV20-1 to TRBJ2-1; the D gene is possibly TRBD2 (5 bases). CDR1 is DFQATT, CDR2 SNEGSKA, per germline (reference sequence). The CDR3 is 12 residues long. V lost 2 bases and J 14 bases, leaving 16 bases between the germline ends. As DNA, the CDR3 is TGCAGTGCTAGAAGGAGCGGAGTAGAGAAGTTCTTC. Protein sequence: CSARRSGVEKFF.

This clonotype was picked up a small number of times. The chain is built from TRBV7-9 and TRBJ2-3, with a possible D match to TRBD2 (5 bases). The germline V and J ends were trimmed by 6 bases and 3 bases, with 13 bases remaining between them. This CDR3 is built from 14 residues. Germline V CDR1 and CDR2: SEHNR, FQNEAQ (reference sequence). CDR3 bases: TGTGCCAGCAGTCGGCGGGCAGGAACAGATACGCAGTATTTT. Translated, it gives CASSRRAGTDTQYF.

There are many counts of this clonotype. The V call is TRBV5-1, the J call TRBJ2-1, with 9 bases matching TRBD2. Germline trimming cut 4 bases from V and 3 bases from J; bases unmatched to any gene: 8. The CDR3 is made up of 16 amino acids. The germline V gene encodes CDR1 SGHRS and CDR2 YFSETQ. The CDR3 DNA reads TGCGCCAGCAGCCCACTAGCTAGCGGGGTCTACAATGAGCAGTTCTTC. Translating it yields CASSPLASGVYNEQFF. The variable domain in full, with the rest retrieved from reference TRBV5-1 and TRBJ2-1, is KAGVTQTPRYLIKTRGQQVTLSCSPISGHRSVSWYQQTPGQGLQFLFEYFSETQRNKGNFPGRFSGRQFSNSRSEMNVSTLELGDSALYLCASSPLASGVYNEQFFGPGTRLTVL.

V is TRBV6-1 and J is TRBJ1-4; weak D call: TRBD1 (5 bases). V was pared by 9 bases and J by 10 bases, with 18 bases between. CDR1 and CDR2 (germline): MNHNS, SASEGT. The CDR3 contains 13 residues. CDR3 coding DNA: TGTGCCAGTAGAGCAGGGTCGGATGGAAAACTGTTTTTT. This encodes CASRAGSDGKLFF.

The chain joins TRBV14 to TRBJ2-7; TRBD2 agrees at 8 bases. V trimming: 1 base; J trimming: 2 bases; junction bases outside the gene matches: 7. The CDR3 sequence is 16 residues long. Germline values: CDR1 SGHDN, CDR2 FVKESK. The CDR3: CASSQGGTRIAYEQYF. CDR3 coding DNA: TGTGCCAGCAGCCAAGGAGGGACTAGGATCGCCTACGAGCAGTACTTC.

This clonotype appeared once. The CDR3 nucleotides read TGTGCCAGCAGCTGGGGCGGCCCCGGGACCACCGGGGAGCTGTTTTTT. This translates into CASSWGGPGTTGELFF. This chain connects TRBV7-8 to TRBJ2-2; possibly TRBD1 or TRBD2 for D (5 bases each). CDR1 is SGHVS, CDR2 FQNEAQ, per germline. CDR3 length equals 16 residues. Trimming removed 4 bases from V and 4 bases from J, with 16 bases in between.

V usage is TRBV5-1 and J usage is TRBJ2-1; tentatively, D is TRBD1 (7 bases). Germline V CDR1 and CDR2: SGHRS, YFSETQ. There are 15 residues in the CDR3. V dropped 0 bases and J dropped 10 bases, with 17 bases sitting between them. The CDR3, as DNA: TGCGCCAGCAGCTTGGGCGGGACAGCTCCAAAAGAGCAGTTCTTC. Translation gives CASSLGGTAPKEQFF. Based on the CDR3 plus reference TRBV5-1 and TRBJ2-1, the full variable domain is KAGVTQTPRYLIKTRGQQVTLSCSPISGHRSVSWYQQTPGQGLQFLFEYFSETQRNKGNFPGRFSGRQFSNSRSEMNVSTLELGDSALYLCASSLGGTAPKEQFFGPGTRLTVL.